This T cell receptor (beta chain) was sequenced in a study of early T cells in non-severe SARS-CoV-2 infection. Overall study: With bulk RNA from unsorted whole blood as input, sequencing yielded unpaired chains.

General observations from the study: VDJdb matching favored anti-spike CD8 responses, missing private and CD4 specificities.

Germline CDR1 reads SQVTM; CDR2 reads ANQGSEA. The CDR3 has 14 amino acids. Trimming took 4 bases from V and 0 from J, leaving 10 bases between them. As part of library construction, unique molecular identifiers were attached to individual cDNA molecules. TCRdb analysed the 5' RACE reads with MiXCR anew, one entry per CDR3 protein. The data hold tens of thousands of distinct CDR3 sequences, with less than 15% observed a single time. On this clonotype: Its antigen is not known. This could be a read error, since a much larger clone is one nucleotide away.

The chain couples TRBV29-1 to TRBJ2-1; D not certain. The origin of this receptor is an adult who was a healthcare worker with PCR-confirmed SARS-CoV-2 infection or an uninfected control (not recorded which). The sequencing sample was made of whole blood. DNA of the CDR3: TGCAGCGTTGTGACGGTAAGCTCCTACAATGAGCAGTTCTTC. It encodes CSVVTVSSYNEQFF.